This T cell receptor (beta chain) was identified in a study of T cells in Graves' hyperthyroidism and ophthalmopathy. The investigators amplified TCR beta CDR3 regions from RNA transcripts. The primer set for the first-round RT-PCR of the TCR CDR3 was HTBI. TCRdb processed the multiplex PCR reads anew with MiXCR; each CDR3 protein has one entry. Here the sample spans more than 650,000 distinct CDR3 sequences, approximately 15% being singletons. The CDR3 totals 18 residues. With V trimmed by 5 bases and J by 3 bases, 12 bases remained unmatched. The germline V gene encodes CDR1 SGHNT and CDR2 YENEEA. This clonotype was picked up many times.

The sample consisted of blood. V is TRBV11-3 and J is TRBJ2-3; the match to TRBD2 covers 12 bases. The TCR was taken from a young woman with Graves' hyperthyroidism. The CDR3 DNA follows: TGTGCCAGCAGCGTAGGGCGAAGACTAGCGGGAGAGACAGATACGCAGTATTTT. It encodes CASSVGRRLAGETDTQYF.